The present T cell receptor (beta chain) was sequenced within a study of control samples from healthy donors and cancer patients. CDR1 SGHRS and CDR2 YFSETQ come from the germline V gene. The CDR3 consists of 15 residues. J gave up 6 bases and V 4 bases, and 9 bases lay outside the gene matches. TCRdb's copy holds only in-frame clones and misses some; the assay was immunoSEQ multiplex PCR. The sample has roughly 120,000 clones, just over 90% seen once; the top ten hold under 2%. V is TRBV5-1 and J is TRBJ2-2; 7 bases match TRBD1. The sequence derives from a man aged 45 to 65 with head and neck cancer. Sequenced material: PBMCs. This chain's CDR3 is CASSRDSWGAGELFF. CDR3 DNA sequence: TGCGCCAGCAGCCGGGACAGTTGGGGCGCCGGGGAGCTGTTTTTT.